This entry describes one T cell receptor (beta chain). The germline V gene has CDR1 SGHRS and CDR2 YFSETQ. The CDR3 runs 13 residues. V lost 3 bases and J 4 bases, leaving 8 bases between the germline ends. Each recovered donor of Cohort 3 presented with two negative PCRs, clearance, or symptom resolution. This record comes from a study of blood T cell repertoires in COVID-19. As handled by the study authors: Amplification of reference gene primers was used by the study to estimate nucleated cell counts. TCRdb's table, derived via immunoSEQ multiplex PCR, lists solely in-frame clones and lacks some. That table gives V, J and clone size, and the DNA gave D and trimming. The sample has about half a million clones, 70% to 90% seen once; the top ten hold 6.5% to 8.5%.

This rearrangement joins TRBV5-1 to TRBJ1-5, with a weak D call TRBD1 (5 bases). The specimen was PBMCs or T cells enriched from blood (not recorded which). The clonotype comes from an older woman who had recovered from COVID-19. The CDR3 here is CASSSDTNQPQHF. DNA of the CDR3: TGCGCCAGCAGCTCGGACACGAATCAGCCCCAGCATTTT.